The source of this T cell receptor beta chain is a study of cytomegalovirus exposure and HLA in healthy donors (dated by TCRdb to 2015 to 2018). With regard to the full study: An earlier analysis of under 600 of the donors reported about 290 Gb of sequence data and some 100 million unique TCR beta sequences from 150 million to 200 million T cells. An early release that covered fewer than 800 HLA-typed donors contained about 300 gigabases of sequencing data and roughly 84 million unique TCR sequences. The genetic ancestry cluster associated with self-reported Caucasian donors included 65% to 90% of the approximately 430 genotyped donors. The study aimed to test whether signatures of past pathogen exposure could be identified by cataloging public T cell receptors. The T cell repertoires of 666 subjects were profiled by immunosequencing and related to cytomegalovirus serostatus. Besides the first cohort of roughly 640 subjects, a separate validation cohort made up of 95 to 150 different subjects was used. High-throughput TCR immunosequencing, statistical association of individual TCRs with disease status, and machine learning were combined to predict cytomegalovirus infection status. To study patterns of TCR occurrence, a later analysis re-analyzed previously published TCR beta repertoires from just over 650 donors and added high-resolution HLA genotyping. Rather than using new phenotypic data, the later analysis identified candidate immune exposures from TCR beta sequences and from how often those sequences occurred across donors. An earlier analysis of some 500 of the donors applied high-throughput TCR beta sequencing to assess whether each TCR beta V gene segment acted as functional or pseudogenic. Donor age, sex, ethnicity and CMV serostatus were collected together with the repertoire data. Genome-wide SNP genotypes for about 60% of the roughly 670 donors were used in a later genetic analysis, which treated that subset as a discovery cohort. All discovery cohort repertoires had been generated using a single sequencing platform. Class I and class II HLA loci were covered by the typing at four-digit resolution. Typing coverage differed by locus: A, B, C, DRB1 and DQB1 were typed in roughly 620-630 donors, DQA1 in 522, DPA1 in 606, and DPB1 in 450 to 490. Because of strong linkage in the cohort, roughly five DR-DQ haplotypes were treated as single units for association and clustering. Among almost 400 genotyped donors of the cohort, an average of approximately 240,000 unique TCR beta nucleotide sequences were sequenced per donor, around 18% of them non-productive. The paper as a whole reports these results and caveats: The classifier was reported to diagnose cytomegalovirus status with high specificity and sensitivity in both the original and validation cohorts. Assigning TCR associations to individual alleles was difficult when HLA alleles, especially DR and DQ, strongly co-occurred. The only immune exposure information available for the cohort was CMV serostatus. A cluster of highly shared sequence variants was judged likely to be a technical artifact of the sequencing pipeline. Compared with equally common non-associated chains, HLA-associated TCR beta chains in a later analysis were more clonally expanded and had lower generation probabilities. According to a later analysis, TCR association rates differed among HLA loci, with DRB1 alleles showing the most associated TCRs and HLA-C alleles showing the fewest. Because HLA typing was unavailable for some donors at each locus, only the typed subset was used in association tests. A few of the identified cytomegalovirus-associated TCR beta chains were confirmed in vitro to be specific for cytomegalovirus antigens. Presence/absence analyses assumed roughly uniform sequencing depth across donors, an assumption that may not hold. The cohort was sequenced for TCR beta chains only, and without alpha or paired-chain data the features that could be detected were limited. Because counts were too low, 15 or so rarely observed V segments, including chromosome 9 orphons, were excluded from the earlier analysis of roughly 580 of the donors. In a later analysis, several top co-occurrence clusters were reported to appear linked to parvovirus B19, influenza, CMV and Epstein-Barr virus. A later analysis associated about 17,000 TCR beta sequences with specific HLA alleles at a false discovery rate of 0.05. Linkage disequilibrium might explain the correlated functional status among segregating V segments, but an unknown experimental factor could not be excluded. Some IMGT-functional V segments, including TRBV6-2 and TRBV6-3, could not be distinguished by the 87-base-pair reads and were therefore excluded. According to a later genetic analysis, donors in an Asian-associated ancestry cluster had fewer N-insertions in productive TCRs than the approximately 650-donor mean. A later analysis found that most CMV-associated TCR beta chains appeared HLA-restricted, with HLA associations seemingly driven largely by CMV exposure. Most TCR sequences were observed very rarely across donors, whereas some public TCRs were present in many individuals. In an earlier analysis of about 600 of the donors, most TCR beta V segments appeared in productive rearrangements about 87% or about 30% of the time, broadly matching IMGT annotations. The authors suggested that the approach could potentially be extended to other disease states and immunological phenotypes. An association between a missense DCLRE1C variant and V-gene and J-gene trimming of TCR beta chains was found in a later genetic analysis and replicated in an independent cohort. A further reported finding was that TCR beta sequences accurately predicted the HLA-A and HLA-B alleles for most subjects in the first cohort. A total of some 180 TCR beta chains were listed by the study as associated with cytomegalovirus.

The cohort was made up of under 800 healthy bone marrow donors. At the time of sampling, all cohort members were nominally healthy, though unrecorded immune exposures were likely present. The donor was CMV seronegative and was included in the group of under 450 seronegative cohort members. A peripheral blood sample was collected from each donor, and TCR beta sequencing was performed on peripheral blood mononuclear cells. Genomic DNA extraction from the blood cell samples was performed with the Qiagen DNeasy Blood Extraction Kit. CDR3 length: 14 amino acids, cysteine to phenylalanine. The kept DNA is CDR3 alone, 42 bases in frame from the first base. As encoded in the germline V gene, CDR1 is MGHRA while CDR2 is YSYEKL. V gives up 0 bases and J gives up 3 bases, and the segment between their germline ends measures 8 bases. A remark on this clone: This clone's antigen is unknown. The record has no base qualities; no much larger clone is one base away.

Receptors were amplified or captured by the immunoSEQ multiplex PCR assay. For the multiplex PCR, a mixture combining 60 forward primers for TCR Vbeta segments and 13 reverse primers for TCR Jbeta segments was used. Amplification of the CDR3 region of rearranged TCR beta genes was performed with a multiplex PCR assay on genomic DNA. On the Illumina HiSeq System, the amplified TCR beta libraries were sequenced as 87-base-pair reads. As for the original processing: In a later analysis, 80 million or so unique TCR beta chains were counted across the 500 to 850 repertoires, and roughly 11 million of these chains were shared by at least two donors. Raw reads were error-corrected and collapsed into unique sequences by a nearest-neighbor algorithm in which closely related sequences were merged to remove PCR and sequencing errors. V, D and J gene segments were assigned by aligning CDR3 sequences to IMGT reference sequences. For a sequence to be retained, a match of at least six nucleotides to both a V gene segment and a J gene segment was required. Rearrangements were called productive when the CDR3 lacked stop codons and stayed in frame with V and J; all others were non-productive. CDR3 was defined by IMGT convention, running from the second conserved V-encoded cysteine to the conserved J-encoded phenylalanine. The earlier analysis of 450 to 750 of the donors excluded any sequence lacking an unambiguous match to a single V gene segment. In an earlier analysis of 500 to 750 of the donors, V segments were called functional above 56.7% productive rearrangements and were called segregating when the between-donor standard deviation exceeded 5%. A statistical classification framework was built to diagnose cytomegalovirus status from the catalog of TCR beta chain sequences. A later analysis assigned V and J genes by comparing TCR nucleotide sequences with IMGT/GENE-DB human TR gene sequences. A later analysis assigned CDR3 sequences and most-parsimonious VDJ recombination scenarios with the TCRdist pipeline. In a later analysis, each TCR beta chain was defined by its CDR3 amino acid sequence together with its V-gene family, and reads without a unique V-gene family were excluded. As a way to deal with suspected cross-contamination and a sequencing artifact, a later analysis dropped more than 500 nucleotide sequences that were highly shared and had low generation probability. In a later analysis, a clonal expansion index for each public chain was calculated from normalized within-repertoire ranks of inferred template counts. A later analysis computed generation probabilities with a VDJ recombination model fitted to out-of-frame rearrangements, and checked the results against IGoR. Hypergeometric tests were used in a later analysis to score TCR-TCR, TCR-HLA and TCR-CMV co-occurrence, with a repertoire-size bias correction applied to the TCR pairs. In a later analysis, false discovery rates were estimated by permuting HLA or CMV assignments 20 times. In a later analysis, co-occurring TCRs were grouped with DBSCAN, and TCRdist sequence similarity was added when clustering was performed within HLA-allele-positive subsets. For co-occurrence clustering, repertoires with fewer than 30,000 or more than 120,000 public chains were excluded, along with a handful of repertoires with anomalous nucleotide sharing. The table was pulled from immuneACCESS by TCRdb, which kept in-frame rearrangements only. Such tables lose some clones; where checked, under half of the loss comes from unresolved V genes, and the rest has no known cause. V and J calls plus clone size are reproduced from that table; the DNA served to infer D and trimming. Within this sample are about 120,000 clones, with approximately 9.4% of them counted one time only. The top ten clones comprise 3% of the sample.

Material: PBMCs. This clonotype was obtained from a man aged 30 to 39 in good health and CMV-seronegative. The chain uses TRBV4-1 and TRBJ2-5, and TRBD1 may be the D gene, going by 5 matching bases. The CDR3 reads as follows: CASSQDAGKETQYF. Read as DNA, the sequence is TGCGCCAGCAGCCAAGATGCAGGGAAAGAGACCCAGTACTTC.